The entry that follows covers one T cell receptor beta chain sequence. Its target is unknown. The sample belongs to a study of T cell repertoires in cytomegalovirus infection. Overall study context: Newly reported HLA-C-restricted and thoroughly characterized HLA-B-restricted CMV epitopes were employed. An indication of both CMV infection and matching HLA type came from public TCR beta signatures. Notes on the study in general: The response measured ex vivo was dominated by TCR beta clonotypes (HLA-C-restricted and CMV-specific).

V was shortened by 3 bases and J by 3 bases, with 12 bases between the two germline ends. The CDR3 loop spans 14 amino acids. Germline V CDR1 and CDR2: SGHVS, FNYEAQ. TCRdb analysed the reads with MiXCR anew, one entry per CDR3 protein. The sample holds hundreds of thousands of distinct CDR3 sequences, approximately 30% seen once. The specimen was cultured CD8+ T cells from PBMCs, collected from culture after CMV antigen stimulation. This clonotype was sampled from a human donor in good health (CMV status not recorded). Some clones in this sample may be carry-over from other donors' samples. The chain has TRBV7-6 and TRBJ2-7; D may be TRBD2 (5 bases). The DNA of the CDR3 is TGTGCCAGCAGCTTGAAAAAAGCGGACTACGAGCAGTACGTC. It is translated as CASSLKKADYEQYV.